The source of this T cell receptor beta chain is a study of T-cell memory formation after mild COVID-19. Study at large: Largely donor-specific sequence clusters came from a couple of donors.

One entry per CDR3 protein, called by TCRdb with MiXCR from the 5' RACE reads. The repertoire includes just over 150,000 distinct CDR3 sequences, less than 40% of them detected once, and approximately 12% sits in the top ten. Only a few counts were recorded for this clonotype. Its antigen remains unidentified. Whole-study findings and limits: Pre-infection memory showed some responding clones, and this suggested that cross-reactive memory joined. The CD4+ clones that contracted clustered mainly within CM and EM, and the CD8+ clones concentrated in EMRA. Clones shrinking between day 15 and 85 showed a balanced CD4/CD8 split, and those that grew later tilted toward CD4+.

The CDR3 is 15 amino acids. The V gene's germline CDR1 is SGHRS and CDR2 YFSETQ. V gave up 4 bases and J gave up 4 bases; unmatched junction bases: 8. The J gene is TRBJ2-3, the V gene TRBV5-1, with TRBD2 matching 8 bases. The TCR originated in an adult woman who had mild COVID-19 (a few samples of this study predate the infection). Cell type and time point are not known. Sequenced input: PBMCs or a T cell subset sorted from them (not recorded which). The chain's CDR3 is CASSLSGTRADTQYF. The CDR3, as DNA: TGCGCCAGCAGCCTCTCCGGGACTAGAGCAGATACGCAGTATTTT.